The entry below describes one T cell receptor beta chain. This clonotype was seen ten or more times. The target of this receptor is not known. No quality values exist for individual bases; no much larger clone is one base distant. This sample is part of a study of T-cell reconstitution after alpha-beta-depleted transplantation in children (dated by TCRdb to 2016 to 2017). General notes on the study: Using TCR repertoire profiling, the study quantitatively followed how T-cell immune reconstitution unfolded in children after TCRalphabeta/CD19-depleted allogeneic hematopoietic cell transplantation.

CDR1 and CDR2 are drawn from the germline V gene (reference sequence): LNHDA, SQIVND. Taken from cysteine to phenylalanine, the CDR3 has 14 residues. Solely the CDR3 DNA is kept, with 42 bases framed from the first base. The junction carries 16 bases between V and J, which are trimmed by 5 bases and 8 bases respectively. According to the study, the label for this sample's treatment or condition signals: allogeneic hematopoietic cell transplantation with graft depleted of TCRalphabeta T cells and CD19 B cells. Transplant recipients were children who received TCRalphabeta/CD19-depleted allogeneic hematopoietic cell grafts. Libraries were prepared through PCR. TCRdb lists the instrument as Illumina HiSeq 2500. TCR libraries were prepared with molecular barcoding, using unique molecular identifiers to normalize TCRbeta repertoire quantification. In TCRdb, the public reads were trimmed at Q25 with fastp and aligned with MiXCR, with productive beta chains retained. Merged by CDR3 protein, the rows form single entries marked with the most common genes and DNA. The sample includes about 490,000 distinct CDR3 sequences, with about 10% observed a single time. The ten largest clonotypes hold around 2% of the sample.

What the study reported, not specific to this receptor: Over subsequent months, a decline in hyperexpanded clone frequencies was noted, and after one year, T-cell counts and TCRbeta diversity were mostly ascribed to newly produced T cells. The apparently early alphabetaT-cell count recovery about two months after transplant was reportedly dependent on only several hundred rapidly expanded clones derived from non-depleted graft cells. In some patients, the high TCRbeta diversity seen at day 60 was put down to recipient T cells and intrathymic progenitors that had survived conditioning.

The V and J genes are TRBV19 and TRBJ2-1; perhaps TRBD2 is the D gene, with 5 bases matching. This receptor was obtained from a child aged 2 to 15 with inherited bone marrow failure, due to receive a stem cell transplant. The sequencing here drew on PBMCs, taken before TCRalphabeta/CD19-depleted stem cell transplant. CDR3 sequence: CASSHGVGGYEQFF. The DNA is as follows: TGTGCCAGTAGTCACGGAGTTGGAGGCTATGAGCAGTTCTTC.